This T cell receptor beta chain was retrieved from a study of cytomegalovirus exposure and HLA in healthy donors. Study conclusions and caveats: Per a later analysis, about 15,000 TCR beta sequences showed association with HLA alleles at 0.05 false discovery rate. A later analysis showed TCR association rates differing by HLA locus, peaking at DRB1 and lowest at HLA-C. Presence/absence analysis assumed near-uniform sequencing depth across donors. Data from an earlier analysis indicated that most TCR beta V segments were productive either about 90% or about 30% of the time.

Turning to this clone: Its specificity is unknown.

The CDR3 has 15 amino acids. Germline V CDR1 and CDR2: MNHEY, SVGAGI. V dropped 6 bases and J dropped 0; count of bases not matched to a gene: 5. In the PCR, 60 Vbeta and 13 Jbeta primers were used. Profiled with immunoSEQ multiplex PCR; TCRdb holds only in-frame clones, not every one. The sample holds about 160,000 clones, approximately 80% seen once. The sequenced material came from PBMCs. The rearrangement uses TRBV6-5 and TRBJ2-1, with TRBD1 matching 7 bases. This TCR came from a female donor in good health and CMV-seronegative. CDR3 sequence: CASRQGFGSYNEQFF. The DNA for the CDR3 is TGTGCCAGCAGACAGGGGTTCGGCTCCTACAATGAGCAGTTCTTC.